The table lists the clone carrying this T cell receptor (beta chain) with many counts. CDR1 SGHTA and CDR2 FQGNSA come from the germline V gene. V was cut by 2 bases and J by 4 bases, with 16 bases left in between. This CDR3 has 16 amino acids. The sample comes from a study of neurological immune-mediated disorders. TCRdb re-called the 5' RACE reads with MiXCR, one entry per CDR3 protein. The sample consists of around 50,000 distinct CDR3 sequences, under 4.5% of them appearing once. The material sequenced was PBMCs. J is TRBJ2-3 and V is TRBV7-2, with a weak D call TRBD2 (6 bases). This TCR derives from a woman younger than 45 with multiple sclerosis. The CDR3 region has the DNA TGTGCCAGCAGCTTAAGAGGAGGCGGGATGGCAGATACGCAGTATTTT. Translated, it gives CASSLRGGGMADTQYF.